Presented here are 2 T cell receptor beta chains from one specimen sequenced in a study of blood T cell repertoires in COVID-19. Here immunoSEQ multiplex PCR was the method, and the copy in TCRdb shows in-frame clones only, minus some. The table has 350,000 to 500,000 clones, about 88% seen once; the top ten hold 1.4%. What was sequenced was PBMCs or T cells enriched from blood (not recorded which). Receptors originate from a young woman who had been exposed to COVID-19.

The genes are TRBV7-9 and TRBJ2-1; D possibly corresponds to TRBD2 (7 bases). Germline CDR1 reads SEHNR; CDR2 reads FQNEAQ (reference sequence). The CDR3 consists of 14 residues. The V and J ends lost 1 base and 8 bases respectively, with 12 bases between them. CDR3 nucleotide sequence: TGTGCCAGCAGCTTAGGGACGGGGGGCGATGAGCAGTTCTTC. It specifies CASSLGTGGDEQFF.

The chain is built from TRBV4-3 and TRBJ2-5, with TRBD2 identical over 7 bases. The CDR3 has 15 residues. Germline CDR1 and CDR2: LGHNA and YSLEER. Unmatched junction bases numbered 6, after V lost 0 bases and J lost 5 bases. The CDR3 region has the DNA TGCGCCAGCAGCCAAGATGTACTAGCGTGGGAGACCCAGTACTTC. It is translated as CASSQDVLAWETQYF.